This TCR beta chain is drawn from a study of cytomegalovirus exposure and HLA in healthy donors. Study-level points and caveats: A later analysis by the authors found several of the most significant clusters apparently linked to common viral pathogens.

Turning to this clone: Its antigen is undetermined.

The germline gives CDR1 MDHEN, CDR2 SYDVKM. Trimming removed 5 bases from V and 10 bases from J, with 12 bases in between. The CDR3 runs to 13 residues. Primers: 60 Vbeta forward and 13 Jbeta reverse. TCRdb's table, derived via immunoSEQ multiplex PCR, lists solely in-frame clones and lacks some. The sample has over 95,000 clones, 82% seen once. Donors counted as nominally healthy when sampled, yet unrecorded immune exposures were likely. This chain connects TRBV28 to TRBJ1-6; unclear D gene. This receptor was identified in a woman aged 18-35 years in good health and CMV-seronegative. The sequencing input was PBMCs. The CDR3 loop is CASSPPVGSPLHF. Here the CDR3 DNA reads TGTGCCAGCAGTCCCCCTGTGGGCTCACCCCTCCACTTT.